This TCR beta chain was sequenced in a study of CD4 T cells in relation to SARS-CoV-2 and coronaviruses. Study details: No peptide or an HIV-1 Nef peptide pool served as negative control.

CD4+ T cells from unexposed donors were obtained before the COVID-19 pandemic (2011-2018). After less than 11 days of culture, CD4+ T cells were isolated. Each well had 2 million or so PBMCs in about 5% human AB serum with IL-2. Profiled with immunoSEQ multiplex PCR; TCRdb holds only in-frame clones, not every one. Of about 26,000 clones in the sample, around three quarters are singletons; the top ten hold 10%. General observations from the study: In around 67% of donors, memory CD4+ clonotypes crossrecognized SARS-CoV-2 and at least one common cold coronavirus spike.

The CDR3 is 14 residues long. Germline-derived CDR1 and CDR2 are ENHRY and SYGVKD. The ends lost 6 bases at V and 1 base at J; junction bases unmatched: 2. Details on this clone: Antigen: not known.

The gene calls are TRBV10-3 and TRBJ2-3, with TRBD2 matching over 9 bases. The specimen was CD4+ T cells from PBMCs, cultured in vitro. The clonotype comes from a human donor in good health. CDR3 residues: CAIRRTSGTDTQYF. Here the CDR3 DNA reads TGTGCCATCAGGCGGACTAGCGGCACAGATACGCAGTATTTT.